Listed below are T cell receptor beta chains from one sample, sequenced in a study of spatial heterogeneity in lung cancer. From the 5' RACE reads, TCRdb called clonotypes with MiXCR, one entry per CDR3 protein. The data contain some 50,000 distinct CDR3 sequences, 12% of them seen just once; the ten biggest clones take up approximately 40%. Sample: PBMCs, taken at surgery. These receptors were obtained from a female donor with early-stage non-small cell lung cancer. CDR3s include the opening cysteine and the closing phenylalanine or tryptophan. A D gene is named only where the DNA matches it firmly. Some rows have no size entry. The others give once, few or many, or a class for an expanded clone.

>TRBV7-9|TRBJ1-2|.|.
CASSLVGGLNYGYTF
TGTGCCAGCAGCTTAGTGGGGGGCCTCAACTATGGCTACACCTTC
>TRBV19|TRBJ1-5|.|.
CASSQGSGAQPQHF
TGTGCCAGTAGCCAAGGATCCGGCGCCCAGCCCCAGCATTTT
>TRBV3-1|TRBJ2-1|.|.
CASSPGHRKVEQFF
TGTGCCAGCAGCCCGGGACACCGAAAGGTTGAGCAGTTCTTC
>TRBV7-9|TRBJ1-1|.|.
CASNPGLGTEAFF
TGTGCCAGCAACCCAGGGTTGGGCACTGAAGCTTTCTTT
>TRBV6-1|TRBJ1-5|few|.
CASSEGNVNQPQHF
TGTGCCAGCAGTGAAGGTAACGTCAATCAGCCCCAGCATTTT
>TRBV6-1|TRBJ2-1|few|.
CASTEGNYNEQFF
TGTGCCAGCACCGAGGGGAACTACAATGAGCAGTTCTTC
>TRBV12-3/TRBV12-4|TRBJ1-1|.|.
CASKSYMNTEAFF
TGTGCCAGCAAATCATACATGAACACTGAAGCTTTCTTT
>TRBV5-4|TRBJ2-3|.|TRBD2
CASSLDRVRGSRDTQYF
TGTGCCAGCAGCTTGGATCGGGTGCGGGGGTCTCGGGATACGCAGTATTTT
>TRBV6-6|TRBJ1-2|many|.
CASSYDYGYTF
TGTGCCAGCAGTTACGACTATGGCTACACCTTC
>TRBV30|TRBJ1-5|.|.
CAWSVPALGTSNQPQHF
TGTGCCTGGAGTGTACCGGCCCTCGGTACGAGCAATCAGCCCCAGCATTTT
>TRBV19|TRBJ2-5|.|.
CASTITGRGETQYF
TGTGCCAGTACCATCACAGGGAGAGGGGAGACCCAGTACTTC
>TRBV5-1|TRBJ1-2|.|TRBD1
CASSLNDRGYGYTF
TGCGCCAGCAGCTTGAACGACAGGGGCTATGGCTACACCTTC
>TRBV9|TRBJ2-3|.|.
CASSVDAASTDTQYF
TGTGCCAGCAGCGTAGATGCAGCTAGCACAGATACGCAGTATTTT
>TRBV6-2/TRBV6-3|TRBJ2-2|.|.
CASSSWTVNTGELFF
TGTGCCAGCAGTTCCTGGACGGTTAACACCGGGGAGCTGTTTTTT
>TRBV20-1|TRBJ2-3|few|.
CSARGAGASPTDTQYF
TGCAGTGCTAGAGGGGCGGGGGCGAGCCCCACAGATACGCAGTATTTT
>TRBV5-6|TRBJ2-3|few|TRBD1
CASSPRVTGARDTQYF
TGTGCCAGCAGCCCGAGGGTCACAGGGGCCCGGGATACGCAGTATTTT
>TRBV24-1|TRBJ2-3|.|TRBD1
CVTSGTGGANTQYF
TGTGTCACCTCCGGGACAGGGGGCGCGAATACGCAGTATTTT
>TRBV20-1|TRBJ2-3|few|TRBD2
CSASPTKGGGLQYF
TGCAGTGCTAGCCCCACTAAGGGCGGGGGGTTGCAGTATTTT
>TRBV20-1|TRBJ2-5|many|.
CSAPGRTKETQYF
TGCAGTGCTCCGGGAAGGACGAAAGAGACCCAGTACTTC
>TRBV9|TRBJ2-3|many|.
CASSVERGSYTQYF
TGTGCCAGCAGCGTAGAAAGGGGGTCATATACGCAGTATTTT
>TRBV7-2|TRBJ2-5|.|TRBD2
CASSGGLAETQYF
TGTGCCAGCAGCGGGGGACTAGCCGAGACCCAGTACTTC
>TRBV6-2/TRBV6-3|TRBJ2-3|few|TRBD2
CASSPRTSGGTDTQYF
TGTGCCAGCAGTCCCCGGACTAGCGGGGGCACAGATACGCAGTATTTT
>TRBV7-2|TRBJ2-3|many|.
CASSLLADTQYF
TGTGCCAGCAGCTTGCTTGCGGATACGCAGTATTTT
>TRBV4-1|TRBJ2-1|many|.
CASSRDQIYNEQFF
TGCGCCAGCAGCCGAGACCAGATCTACAATGAGCAGTTCTTC
>TRBV4-2|TRBJ2-7|many|.
CASSQESSPSSYEQYF
TGTGCCAGCAGCCAAGAATCGTCCCCGAGCTCCTACGAGCAGTACTTC
>TRBV20-1|TRBJ1-5|many|.
CSARGSNQPQHF
TGCAGTGCTCGGGGTAGCAATCAGCCCCAGCATTTT
>TRBV9|TRBJ2-3|many|.
CASSVDSYSTDTQYF
TGTGCCAGCAGCGTAGACAGCTATAGCACAGATACGCAGTATTTT
>TRBV4-1|TRBJ1-2|.|TRBD1
CASSQVPGQGGDGYTF
TGCGCCAGCAGCCAAGTCCCGGGACAGGGAGGAGATGGCTACACCTTC
>TRBV5-1|TRBJ2-7|many|.
CASSSNPTGLTTTYEQYF
TGCGCCAGCAGCTCGAACCCTACGGGACTCACGACGACATACGAGCAGTACTTC
>TRBV30|TRBJ1-1|many|.
CAWTHPQLPREAFF
TGTGCCTGGACTCACCCGCAATTACCTCGTGAAGCTTTCTTT
>TRBV19|TRBJ1-4|.|.
CASSDRQTTNEKLFF
TGTGCCAGTAGTGATAGACAGACAACTAATGAAAAACTGTTTTTT
>TRBV14|TRBJ2-5|.|.
CASSQVALGSETQYF
TGTGCCAGCAGCCAAGTAGCCCTAGGAAGCGAGACCCAGTACTTC
>TRBV11-1|TRBJ2-3|.|.
CASSPLFQGATQYF
TGTGCCAGCAGCCCTCTCTTTCAGGGAGCTACGCAGTATTTT
>TRBV4-1|TRBJ1-6|.|.
CASSQDRVESPLHF
TGCGCCAGCAGCCAAGACAGGGTGGAATCACCCCTCCACTTT
>TRBV7-8|TRBJ2-7|.|.
CASSLLGAEQYF
TGTGCCAGCAGCTTGTTGGGGGCCGAGCAGTACTTC
>TRBV7-9|TRBJ1-1|.|TRBD1
CASSKNTGTGNRGAFF
TGTGCCAGCAGCAAAAACACCGGGACAGGGAACCGTGGGGCTTTCTTT
>TRBV20-1|TRBJ2-4|.|.
CSAGWTQTEGAKNIQYF
TGCAGCGCGGGGTGGACCCAGACTGAGGGGGCCAAAAACATTCAGTACTTC
>TRBV7-8|TRBJ2-1|few|TRBD2
CASSLSGGTYNEQFF
TGTGCCAGCAGCTTAAGCGGGGGCACATACAATGAGCAGTTCTTC
>TRBV15|TRBJ1-1|many|TRBD1
CATSRARQGIEAFF
TGTGCCACCAGCAGAGCCCGACAGGGTATTGAAGCTTTCTTT
>TRBV12-3/TRBV12-4|TRBJ2-6|many|.
CASLGATGANVLTF
TGTGCCAGCCTTGGGGCCACTGGGGCCAACGTCCTGACTTTC
>TRBV20-1|TRBJ2-5|.|TRBD1
CSARPGTGQETQYF
TGCAGTGCTAGACCTGGGACAGGGCAAGAGACCCAGTACTTC
>TRBV5-4|TRBJ2-3|.|TRBD2
CASSPGGASTDTQYF
TGTGCCAGCAGCCCGGGGGGTGCTAGCACAGATACGCAGTATTTT
>TRBV5-1|TRBJ2-7|.|TRBD2
CASSPGTSGPYEQYF
TGCGCCAGCAGCCCTGGGACTAGCGGTCCCTACGAGCAGTACTTC
>TRBV28|TRBJ1-2|few|TRBD1
CASSLRTGGGHGYTF
TGTGCCAGCAGTTTAAGAACAGGGGGTGGTCATGGCTACACCTTC